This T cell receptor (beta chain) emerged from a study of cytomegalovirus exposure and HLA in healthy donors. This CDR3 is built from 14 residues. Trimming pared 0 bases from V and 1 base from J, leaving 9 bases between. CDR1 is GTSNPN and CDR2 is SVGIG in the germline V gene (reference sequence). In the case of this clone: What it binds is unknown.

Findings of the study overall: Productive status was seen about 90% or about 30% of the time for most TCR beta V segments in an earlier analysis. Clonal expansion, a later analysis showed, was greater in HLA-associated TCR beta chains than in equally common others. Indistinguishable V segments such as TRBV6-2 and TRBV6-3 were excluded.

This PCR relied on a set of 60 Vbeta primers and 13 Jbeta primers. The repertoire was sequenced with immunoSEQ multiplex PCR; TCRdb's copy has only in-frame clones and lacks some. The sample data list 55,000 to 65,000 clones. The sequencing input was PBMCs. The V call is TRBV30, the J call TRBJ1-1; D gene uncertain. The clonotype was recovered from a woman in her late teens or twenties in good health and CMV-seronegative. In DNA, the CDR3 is TGTGCCTGGAGTGTACGGCGGCCGAACACTGAAGCTTTCTTT. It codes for CAWSVRRPNTEAFF.